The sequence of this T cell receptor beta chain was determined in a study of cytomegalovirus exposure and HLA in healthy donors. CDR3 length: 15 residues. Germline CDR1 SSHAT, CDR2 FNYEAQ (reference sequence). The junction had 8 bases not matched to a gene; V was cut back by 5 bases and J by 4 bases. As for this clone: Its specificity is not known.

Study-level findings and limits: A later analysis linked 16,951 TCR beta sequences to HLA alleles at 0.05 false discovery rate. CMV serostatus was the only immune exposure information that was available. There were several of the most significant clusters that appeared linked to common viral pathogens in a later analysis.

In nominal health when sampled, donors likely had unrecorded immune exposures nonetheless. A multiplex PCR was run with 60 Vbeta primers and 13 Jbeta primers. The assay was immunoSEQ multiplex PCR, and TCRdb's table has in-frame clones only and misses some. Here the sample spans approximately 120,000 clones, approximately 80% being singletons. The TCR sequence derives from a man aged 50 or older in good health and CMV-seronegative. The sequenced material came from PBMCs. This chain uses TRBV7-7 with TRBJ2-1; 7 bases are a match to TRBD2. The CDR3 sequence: CASSPPGLGYNEQFF. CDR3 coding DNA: TGTGCCAGCAGCCCCCCCGGACTAGGGTACAATGAGCAGTTCTTC. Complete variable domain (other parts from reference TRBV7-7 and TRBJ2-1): GAGVSQSPRYKVTKRGQDVTLRCDPISSHATLYWYQQALGQGPEFLTYFNYEAQPDKSGLPSDRFSAERPEGSISTLTIQRTEQRDSAMYRCASSPPGLGYNEQFFGPGTRLTVL.